The clone carrying this T cell receptor beta chain is labeled as medium-sized (0.01 to 0.1%). Its cognate antigen is unknown. The data are from a study of T cell repertoires in aging, cancer and after chemotherapy. In the study overall: Pre- and post-chemotherapy samples were paired from chronic lymphocytic leukemia patients treated with fludarabine- or bendamustine-based regimens. Study findings and constraints: Untreated cancer patients had significantly lower blood TCR diversity than age-matched healthy donors.

Rearranged V-D-J TRB sequences were amplified with a mixed TRB-A/B primer pool. TCRdb recomputed calls from the multiplex PCR reads with MiXCR, one row per CDR3 protein. The sample lists roughly 1,800 distinct CDR3 sequences, 20% to 25% occurring once. This CDR3 contains 15 residues. The germline V gene encodes CDR1 SGHNT and CDR2 YYREEE (reference sequence). V was pared by 4 bases and J by 0 bases, with 13 bases between. Amplification of TCR beta used genomic DNA extracted from peripheral blood. The TCR sequence derives from a human donor with a blood cancer. This chain connects TRBV5-4 to TRBJ1-1, with a tentative D call TRBD1 (6 bases). Sequenced sample: blood. The CDR3 DNA follows: TGTGCCAGCAGCATACCGACAGGCATGAACACTGAAGCTTTCTTT. This codes for CASSIPTGMNTEAFF. The variable domain in full, completed from reference TRBV5-4 and TRBJ1-1, reads ETGVTQSPTHLIKTRGQQVTLRCSSQSGHNTVSWYQQALGQGPQFIFQYYREEENGRGNFPPRFSGLQFPNYSSELNVNALELDDSALYLCASSIPTGMNTEAFFGQGTRLTVV.